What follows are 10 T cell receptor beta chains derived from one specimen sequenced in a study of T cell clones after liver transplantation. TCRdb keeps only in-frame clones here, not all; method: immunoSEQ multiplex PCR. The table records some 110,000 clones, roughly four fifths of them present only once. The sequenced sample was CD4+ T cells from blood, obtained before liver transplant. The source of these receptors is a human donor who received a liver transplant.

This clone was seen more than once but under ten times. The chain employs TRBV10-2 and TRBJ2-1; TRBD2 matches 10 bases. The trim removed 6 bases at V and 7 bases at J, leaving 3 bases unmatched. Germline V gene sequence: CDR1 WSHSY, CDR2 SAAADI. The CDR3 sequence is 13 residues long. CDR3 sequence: CASRLAGGNEQFF. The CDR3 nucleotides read TGCGCCAGCAGATTAGCGGGAGGTAATGAGCAGTTCTTC.

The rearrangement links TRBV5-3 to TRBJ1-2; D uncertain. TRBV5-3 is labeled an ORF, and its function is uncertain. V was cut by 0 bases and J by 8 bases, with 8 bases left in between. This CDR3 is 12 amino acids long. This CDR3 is CARSLELGGYTF. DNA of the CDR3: TGTGCCAGAAGCTTGGAGTTGGGCGGCTACACCTTC.

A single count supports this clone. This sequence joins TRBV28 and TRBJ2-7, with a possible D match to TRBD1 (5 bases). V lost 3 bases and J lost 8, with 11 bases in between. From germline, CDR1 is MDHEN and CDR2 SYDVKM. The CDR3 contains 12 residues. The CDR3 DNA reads TGTGCCAGCAGTTTGGGGCCGATTCAGCAGTACTTC. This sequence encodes CASSLGPIQQYF.

This CDR3 is CASSTDGNYGYTF. DNA of the CDR3: TGTGCCAGTAGTACCGACGGGAACTATGGCTACACCTTC. This chain uses TRBV19 with TRBJ1-2, with D unresolved. The CDR3 loop spans 13 amino acids. Trimming cost V 4 bases and J 2 bases, with 8 bases left between them. Germline-derived CDR1 and CDR2 are LNHDA and SQIVND (reference sequence).

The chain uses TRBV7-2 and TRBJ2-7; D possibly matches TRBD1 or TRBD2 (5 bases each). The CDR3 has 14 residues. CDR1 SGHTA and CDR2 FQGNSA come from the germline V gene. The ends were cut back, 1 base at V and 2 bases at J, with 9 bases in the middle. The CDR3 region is CASSLDEGTYEQYF. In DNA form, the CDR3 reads TGTGCCAGCAGCTTAGATGAGGGGACCTACGAGCAGTACTTC. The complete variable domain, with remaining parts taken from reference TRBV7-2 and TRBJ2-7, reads GAGVSQSPSNKVTEKGKDVELRCDPISGHTALYWYRQSLGQGLEFLIYFQGNSAPDKSGLPSDRFSAERTGGSVSTLTIQRTQQEDSAVYLCASSLDEGTYEQYFGPGTRLTVT.

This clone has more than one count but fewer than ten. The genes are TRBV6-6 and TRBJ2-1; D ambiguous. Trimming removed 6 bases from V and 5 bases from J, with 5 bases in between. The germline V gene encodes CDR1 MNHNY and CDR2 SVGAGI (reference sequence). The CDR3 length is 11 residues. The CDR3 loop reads CASSGHNEQFF. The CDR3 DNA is TGTGCCAGCAGCGGACACAATGAGCAGTTCTTC.

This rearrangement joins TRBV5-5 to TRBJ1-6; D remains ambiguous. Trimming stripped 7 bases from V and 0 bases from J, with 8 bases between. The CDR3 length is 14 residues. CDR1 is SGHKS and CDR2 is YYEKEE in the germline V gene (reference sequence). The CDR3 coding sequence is TGTGCCAGCGAACCGGGCTCCTATAATTCACCCCTCCACTTT. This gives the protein CASEPGSYNSPLHF.

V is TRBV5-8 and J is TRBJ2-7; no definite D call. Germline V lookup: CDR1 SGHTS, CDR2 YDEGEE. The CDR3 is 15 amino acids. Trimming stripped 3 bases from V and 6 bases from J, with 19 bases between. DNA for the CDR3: TGTGCCAGCAGCTCCAAAGACAAATACTTGAGCGAGCAGTACTTC. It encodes CASSSKDKYLSEQYF.

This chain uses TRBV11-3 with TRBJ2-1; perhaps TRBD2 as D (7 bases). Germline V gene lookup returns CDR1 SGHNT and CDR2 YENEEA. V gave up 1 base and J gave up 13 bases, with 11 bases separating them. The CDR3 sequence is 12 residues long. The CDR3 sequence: CASSLGGGGQFF. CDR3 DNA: TGTGCCAGCAGCTTAGGAGGGGGGGGCCAGTTCTTC.

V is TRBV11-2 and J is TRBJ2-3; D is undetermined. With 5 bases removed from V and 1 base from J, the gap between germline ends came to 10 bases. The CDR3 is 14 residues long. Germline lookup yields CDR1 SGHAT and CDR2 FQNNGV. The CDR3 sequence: CASSPRPGTDTQYF. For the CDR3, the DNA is TGTGCCAGCAGCCCCCGGCCTGGCACAGATACGCAGTATTTT.